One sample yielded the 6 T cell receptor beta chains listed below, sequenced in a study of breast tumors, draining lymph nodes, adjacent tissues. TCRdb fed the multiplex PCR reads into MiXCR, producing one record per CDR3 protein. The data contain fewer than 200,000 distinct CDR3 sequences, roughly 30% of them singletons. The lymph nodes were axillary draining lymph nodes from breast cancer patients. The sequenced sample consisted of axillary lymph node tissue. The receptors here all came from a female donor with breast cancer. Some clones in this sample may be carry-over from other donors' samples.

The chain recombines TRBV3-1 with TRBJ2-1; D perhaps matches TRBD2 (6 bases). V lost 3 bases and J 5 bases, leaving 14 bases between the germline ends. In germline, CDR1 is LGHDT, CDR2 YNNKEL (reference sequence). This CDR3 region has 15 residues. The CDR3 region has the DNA TGTGCCAGCAGCCAGAGCCTAGCGTGCAACAATGAGCAGTTCTTC. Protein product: CASSQSLACNNEQFF.

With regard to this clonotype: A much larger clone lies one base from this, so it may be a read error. The DNA of the CDR3 is TGTGCCAGCAGTTACCAGGGAGAGGGCTACAATGAGCAGTTCTTC. It yields the protein CASSYQGEGYNEQFF. The chain recombines TRBV12-3 or TRBV12-4 with TRBJ2-1; either TRBD1 or TRBD2 may supply D (5 bases each). With 4 bases removed from V and 3 bases from J, the gap between germline ends came to 13 bases. The CDR3 is made up of 15 amino acids.

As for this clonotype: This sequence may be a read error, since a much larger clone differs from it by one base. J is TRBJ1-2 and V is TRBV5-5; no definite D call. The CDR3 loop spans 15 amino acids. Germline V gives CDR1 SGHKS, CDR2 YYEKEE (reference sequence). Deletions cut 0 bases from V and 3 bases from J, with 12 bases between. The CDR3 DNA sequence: TGTGCCAGCAGCTTGGCCGGCCCACCCTACTATGGCTACACCTTC. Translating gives CASSLAGPPYYGYTF.

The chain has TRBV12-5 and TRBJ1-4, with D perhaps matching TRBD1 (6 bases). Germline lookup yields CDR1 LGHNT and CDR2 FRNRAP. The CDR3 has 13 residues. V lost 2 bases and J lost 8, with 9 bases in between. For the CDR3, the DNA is TGTGCTAGTGGTTTGTTCAGGGGCGAAAAACTGTTTTTT. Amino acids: CASGLFRGEKLFF.

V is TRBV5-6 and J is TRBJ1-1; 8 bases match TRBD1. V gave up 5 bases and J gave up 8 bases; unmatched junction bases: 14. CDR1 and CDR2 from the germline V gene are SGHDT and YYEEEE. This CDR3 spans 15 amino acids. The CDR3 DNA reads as TGTGCCAGCAGTCCCGTGAGGGACAGGCCACCCGAAGCTTTCTTT. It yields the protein CASSPVRDRPPEAFF.

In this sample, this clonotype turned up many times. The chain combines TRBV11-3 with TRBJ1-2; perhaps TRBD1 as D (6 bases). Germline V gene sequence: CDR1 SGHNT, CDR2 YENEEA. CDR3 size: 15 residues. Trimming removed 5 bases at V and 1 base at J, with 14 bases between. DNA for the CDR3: TGTGCCAGCAGCCCACTGACAGGAGATAACTATGGCTACACCTTC. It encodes CASSPLTGDNYGYTF.